The rows below give T cell receptor beta chains drawn from one sample of a study of T cell changes during pregnancy in multiple sclerosis. Assay: immunoSEQ multiplex PCR; the TCRdb copy retains only in-frame clones and omits some. The sample contains around 40,000 clones, 92% of which appear only once. The specimen was CD8+ T cells from peripheral blood mononuclear cells, collected in the third trimester of pregnancy. These receptors were collected from a female donor with multiple sclerosis, enrolled in a pregnancy study. Each CDR3 is given with its conserved first and last residue. The D gene is left open where the match is weak. Clone size appears in some rows only: once, few, many, or a class for an expanded clone.

clone size | J gene | V gene | D gene | CDR3 protein | CDR3 DNA
NA | TRBJ2-4 | TRBV7-7 | NA | CASSLAVLLGLPLGTKNIQYF | TGTGCTAGCAGCTTAGCGGTTTTACTAGGACTCCCCCTTGGGACCAAAAACATTCAGTACTTC
NA | TRBJ2-1 | TRBV11-2 | TRBD2 | CASSYGTSDEQFF | TGTGCCAGCAGCTACGGGACTAGCGATGAGCAGTTCTTC
NA | TRBJ1-1 | TRBV19 | TRBD1 | CASSIPGTGNTEAFF | TGTGCCAGTAGTATCCCCGGGACAGGGAACACTGAAGCTTTCTTT
NA | TRBJ2-7 | TRBV9 | TRBD2 | CASSPSPTSNHEQYF | TGTGCCAGCAGCCCCAGTCCGACTAGCAACCACGAGCAGTACTTC
NA | TRBJ1-1 | TRBV30 | NA | CAWTEVGTEAFF | TGTGCCTGGACGGAGGTCGGGACTGAAGCTTTCTTT
NA | TRBJ2-7 | TRBV6-1 | TRBD1 | CASSEAWGQGSYEQYF | TGTGCCAGCAGTGAAGCCTGGGGACAGGGCTCCTACGAGCAGTACTTC
NA | TRBJ2-5 | TRBV13 | NA | CASSLGTAGGQETQYF | TGTGCCAGCAGCTTAGGGACAGCCGGGGGCCAAGAGACCCAGTACTTC
NA | TRBJ2-7 | TRBV5-6 | NA | CASSRLRATNEQYF | TGTGCCAGCAGCCGTCTCAGGGCTACCAACGAGCAGTACTTC
NA | TRBJ1-5 | TRBV30 | NA | CAWSVYNQPQHF | TGTGCCTGGAGTGTCTACAATCAGCCCCAGCATTTT
NA | TRBJ1-2 | TRBV5-1 | TRBD1 | CASSPGTGVMFNGYTF | TGCGCCAGCAGCCCCGGGACAGGGGTAATGTTTAATGGCTACACCTTC
NA | TRBJ2-7 | TRBV7-9 | NA | CASSLGRSPYEQYF | TGTGCCAGCAGCTTAGGACGGAGTCCGTACGAGCAGTACTTC
NA | TRBJ2-1 | TRBV11-2 | TRBD2 | CASSGLAGSSYNEQFF | TGTGCCAGCAGCGGACTAGCGGGATCGTCCTACAATGAGCAGTTCTTC
NA | TRBJ2-7 | TRBV2 | TRBD1 | CASSEGLGGGYEQYF | TGTGCCAGCAGCGAAGGATTAGGGGGCGGCTACGAGCAGTACTTC
NA | TRBJ1-2 | TRBV7-8 | NA | CASSLVRGDYGYTF | TGTGCCAGCAGCTTAGTTCGGGGGGACTATGGCTACACCTTC
NA | TRBJ1-1 | TRBV5-6 | NA | CASSVRIVGNTEAFF | TGTGCCAGCAGCGTGCGGATTGTCGGGAACACTGAAGCTTTCTTT
NA | TRBJ2-7 | TRBV4-3 | TRBD2 | CASSQDGLAGVEQYF | TGCGCCAGCAGCCAAGATGGGCTAGCGGGAGTTGAGCAGTACTTC
NA | TRBJ2-7 | TRBV6-5 | NA | CASSYSVRALGEQYF | TGTGCCAGCAGTTACTCGGTCAGGGCGTTGGGGGAGCAGTACTTC
NA | TRBJ2-1 | TRBV7-9 | TRBD2 | CASSSGLAGTYNEQFF | TGTGCCAGCAGCTCCGGACTAGCGGGAACTTACAATGAGCAGTTCTTC
NA | TRBJ2-3 | TRBV2 | TRBD2 | CASGASGSTDTQYF | TGTGCCAGCGGGGCTAGCGGGAGCACAGATACGCAGTATTTT
NA | TRBJ2-7 | TRBV4-2 | NA | CASSQAETYEQYF | TGTGCCAGCAGCCAAGCAGAAACCTACGAGCAGTACTTC
few | TRBJ2-1 | TRBV20-1 | NA | CSARINEQFF | TGCAGTGCCAGGATAAATGAGCAGTTCTTC
NA | TRBJ2-7 | TRBV11-2 | NA | CASSLAPSYEQYF | TGTGCCAGCAGCTTAGCTCCGAGCTACGAGCAGTACTTC
NA | TRBJ1-1 | TRBV7-9 | NA | CASRRWGRAFSNTEAFF | TGTGCCAGCAGGCGATGGGGCAGAGCCTTCTCGAACACTGAAGCTTTCTTT
once | TRBJ2-2 | TRBV6-4 | NA | CASSEDTNTGELFF | TGTGCCAGCAGTGAAGACACGAACACCGGGGAGCTGTTTTTT
NA | TRBJ2-7 | TRBV7-9 | TRBD2 | CASSSRAAGGPSYEQYF | TGTGCCAGCAGCAGCCGGGCGGCGGGAGGCCCCTCCTACGAGCAGTACTTC
NA | TRBJ2-3 | TRBV7-7 | TRBD2 | CASSLGLAGLDTQYF | TGTGCTAGCAGCCTGGGACTAGCGGGCTTGGATACGCAGTATTTT
NA | TRBJ2-3 | TRBV6-4 | TRBD2 | CASSVLAGEGNTQYF | TGTGCCAGCAGTGTACTAGCGGGAGAAGGGAATACGCAGTATTTT
NA | TRBJ2-1 | TRBV7-3 | NA | CASSLIGLGGGGEQFF | TGTGCCAGCAGCTTAATAGGCTTGGGGGGGGGCGGTGAGCAGTTCTTC
once | TRBJ1-4 | TRBV13 | NA | CASSPAGRKEKLFF | TGTGCCAGCAGCCCCGCGGGACGTAAGGAAAAACTGTTTTTT
NA | TRBJ2-7 | TRBV6-6 | TRBD1 | CASSPRDSYEQYF | TGTGCCAGCAGTCCCCGGGACAGCTACGAGCAGTACTTC
NA | TRBJ2-1 | TRBV18 | NA | CASHPRGRMDAEQFF | TGTGCCAGCCATCCGCGGGGTCGAATGGACGCTGAGCAGTTCTTC
many | TRBJ2-2 | TRBV2 | NA | CASSGAQGRGELFF | TGTGCCAGCAGTGGGGCACAGGGCCGCGGGGAGCTGTTTTTT
NA | TRBJ2-7 | TRBV9 | TRBD2 | CASSVGWEGPYEQYF | TGTGCCAGCAGCGTAGGGTGGGAGGGCCCCTACGAGCAGTACTTC
NA | TRBJ2-2 | TRBV19 | NA | CAISAQVRTGELFF | TGTGCCATCTCAGCTCAGGTCCGGACCGGGGAGCTGTTTTTT
NA | TRBJ2-7 | TRBV29-1 | NA | CSVVGITGLGEQYF | TGCAGCGTTGTTGGAATTACGGGGTTGGGCGAGCAGTACTTC
NA | TRBJ2-1 | TRBV5-4 | NA | CASSTIEAEQFF | TGTGCCAGCAGCACAATAGAGGCTGAGCAGTTCTTC
NA | TRBJ1-3 | TRBV4-1 | NA | CASSQRQESSGNTIYF | TGCGCCAGCAGCCAGAGACAGGAGAGCTCTGGAAACACCATATATTTT
once | TRBJ2-3 | TRBV28 | TRBD2 | CASSPPLLSGRADTQYF | TGTGCCAGCAGCCCCCCGTTACTTAGCGGGCGGGCAGATACGCAGTATTTT
NA | TRBJ1-2 | TRBV7-9 | NA | CASSELSRQSTYGYTF | TGTGCCAGCAGCGAACTATCACGGCAGTCGACGTATGGCTACACCTTC
NA | TRBJ2-1 | TRBV6-4 | NA | CASSEGAIDEQFF | TGTGCCAGCAGTGAAGGGGCGATCGATGAGCAGTTCTTC
NA | TRBJ2-2 | TRBV27 | TRBD2 | CASSGVAGGDTGELFF | TGTGCCAGCAGTGGGGTGGCGGGAGGGGATACCGGGGAGCTGTTTTTT
NA | TRBJ2-1 | TRBV6-5 | NA | CASSYSEEGWGEQFF | TGTGCCAGCAGTTACTCGGAGGAGGGGTGGGGTGAGCAGTTCTTC
NA | TRBJ2-7 | TRBV25-1 | NA | CASSRGSPVDEQYF | TGTGCCAGCAGTAGGGGATCCCCTGTTGACGAGCAGTACTTC
NA | TRBJ2-5 | TRBV19 | TRBD1 | CATTGVPGSQETQYF | TGTGCCACCACAGGGGTCCCAGGCTCCCAAGAGACCCAGTACTTC
NA | TRBJ1-1 | TRBV27 | TRBD1 | CASSKTGVNTEAFF | TGTGCCAGCAGTAAGACAGGGGTGAACACTGAAGCTTTCTTT
NA | TRBJ1-4 | TRBV4-3 | NA | CASSLGQGGEKLFF | TGCGCCAGCAGCCTAGGCCAGGGAGGTGAAAAACTGTTTTTT
NA | TRBJ1-2 | TRBV5-6 | NA | CASSRTGGWNGYTF | TGTGCCAGCAGCCGTACGGGGGGGTGGAATGGCTACACCTTC
NA | TRBJ2-2 | TRBV11-2 | TRBD2 | CASSLALQTSGSLSGELFF | TGTGCCAGCAGCTTAGCCCTACAAACTAGCGGGAGTCTCTCCGGGGAGCTGTTTTTT
NA | TRBJ2-2 | TRBV6-1 | TRBD2 | CASSVGGDTGELFF | TGTGCCAGCAGTGTTGGGGGGGACACCGGGGAGCTGTTTTTT
NA | TRBJ2-3 | TRBV5-3 | TRBD1 | CAGQERSSTDTQYF | TGTGCCGGACAGGAGCGGTCAAGCACAGATACGCAGTATTTT
NA | TRBJ1-3 | TRBV7-6 | NA | CASSPRTGNTIYF | TGTGCCAGCAGCCCCAGGACTGGAAACACCATATATTTT
NA | TRBJ2-3 | TRBV29-1 | NA | CSVEGTAISTDTQYF | TGCAGCGTTGAAGGGACTGCTATTAGCACAGATACGCAGTATTTT
NA | TRBJ2-7 | TRBV7-9 | TRBD2 | CASRLAGGPLPYEQYF | TGTGCCAGCAGGTTAGCGGGAGGGCCACTTCCCTACGAGCAGTACTTC
NA | TRBJ2-1 | TRBV9 | TRBD2 | CASSAQTSFHEQFF | TGTGCCAGCAGCGCCCAGACTAGCTTCCATGAGCAGTTCTTC